A selection of T cell receptor beta chains follows, all from one sample in a study of shared clonotypes between healthy human individuals. Data came from immunoSEQ multiplex PCR; TCRdb stores just in-frame clones and leaves some out. Of 2 million to 3 million clones detected, 90% to 95% appear once; the ten largest clones hold approximately 0.36%. The sample was naive CD4+ T cells from PBMCs. Source of these receptors: a man aged 18 to 29 in good health. Some clones in this sample may be carry-over from other donors' samples. Both conserved end residues are part of each CDR3. The order of the fields is V gene, J gene, D gene, clone size, CDR3 protein, CDR3 DNA. The D gene is left open where the match is weak. Clone size appears in some rows only: once, few, many, or a class for an expanded clone.

V gene: TRBV7-2; J gene: TRBJ2-7; D gene: -; clone size: -; CDR3 protein: CASSFPATYEQYF; CDR3 DNA: TGTGCCAGCAGCTTTCCTGCAACCTACGAGCAGTACTTC
V gene: TRBV5-1; J gene: TRBJ1-4; D gene: -; clone size: -; CDR3 protein: CASTVNGLRGEKLFF; CDR3 DNA: TGCGCCAGCACCGTGAATGGCCTCCGGGGTGAAAAACTGTTTTTT
V gene: TRBV5-1; J gene: TRBJ2-1; D gene: -; clone size: -; CDR3 protein: CASSSLILGGSYNEQFF; CDR3 DNA: TGCGCCAGCAGCTCCCTCATATTAGGGGGGTCCTACAATGAGCAGTTCTTC
V gene: TRBV29-1; J gene: TRBJ1-1; D gene: -; clone size: -; CDR3 protein: CSARGVSNTEAFF; CDR3 DNA: TGCAGCGCCCGGGGGGTTTCGAACACTGAAGCTTTCTTT
V gene: TRBV15; J gene: TRBJ1-1; D gene: -; clone size: -; CDR3 protein: CATSNLTGLGTEAFF; CDR3 DNA: TGTGCCACCAGCAACTTGACGGGTTTGGGTACTGAAGCTTTCTTT
V gene: TRBV6-5; J gene: TRBJ1-2; D gene: -; clone size: -; CDR3 protein: CASSPTARNYGYTF; CDR3 DNA: TGTGCCAGCAGTCCGACAGCCCGGAACTATGGCTACACCTTC
V gene: TRBV27; J gene: TRBJ2-5; D gene: -; clone size: few; CDR3 protein: CASSPQETQYF; CDR3 DNA: TGTGCCAGCAGTCCACAAGAGACCCAGTACTTC
V gene: TRBV11-3; J gene: TRBJ2-1; D gene: TRBD2; clone size: -; CDR3 protein: CASSFEGTAPGLAINEQFF; CDR3 DNA: TGTGCCAGCAGCTTTGAGGGGACGGCCCCGGGACTAGCGATTAATGAGCAGTTCTTC
V gene: TRBV5-6; J gene: TRBJ1-2; D gene: TRBD1; clone size: -; CDR3 protein: CASSFFRTGSGYTF; CDR3 DNA: TGTGCCAGCAGCTTTTTCCGGACAGGGAGCGGCTACACCTTC
V gene: TRBV5-1; J gene: TRBJ2-5; D gene: -; clone size: -; CDR3 protein: CASSLGTGQETQYF; CDR3 DNA: TGCGCCAGCAGCCTCGGGACCGGACAAGAGACCCAGTACTTC
V gene: TRBV5-4; J gene: TRBJ2-3; D gene: -; clone size: -; CDR3 protein: CASSPDRNTDTQYF; CDR3 DNA: TGTGCCAGCAGCCCAGACAGGAACACAGATACGCAGTATTTT
V gene: TRBV4-2; J gene: TRBJ1-3; D gene: TRBD1; clone size: -; CDR3 protein: CASSQDGTEGNTIYF; CDR3 DNA: TGTGCCAGCAGCCAAGATGGGACAGAAGGAAACACCATATATTTT
V gene: TRBV30; J gene: TRBJ2-7; D gene: TRBD1; clone size: -; CDR3 protein: CAWGTGTGGGRAVYEQYF; CDR3 DNA: TGTGCCTGGGGTACCGGGACAGGGGGCGGGAGAGCAGTCTACGAGCAGTACTTC
V gene: TRBV14; J gene: TRBJ2-5; D gene: -; clone size: -; CDR3 protein: CASSQSPTQETQYF; CDR3 DNA: TGTGCCAGCAGCCAAAGTCCTACGCAAGAGACCCAGTACTTC
V gene: TRBV6-5; J gene: TRBJ1-6; D gene: -; clone size: -; CDR3 protein: CASSYLGISVSPLHF; CDR3 DNA: TGTGCCAGCAGTTACTTGGGGATCTCTGTTTCACCCCTCCACTTT
V gene: TRBV18; J gene: TRBJ2-7; D gene: -; clone size: -; CDR3 protein: CASSPMILGGEVGEQYF; CDR3 DNA: TGTGCCAGCTCACCCATGATACTAGGAGGCGAGGTAGGCGAGCAGTACTTC
V gene: TRBV19; J gene: TRBJ2-7; D gene: TRBD1; clone size: -; CDR3 protein: CASAGTALYEQYF; CDR3 DNA: TGTGCCAGCGCAGGGACAGCACTCTACGAGCAGTACTTC
V gene: TRBV7-3; J gene: TRBJ2-3; D gene: TRBD2; clone size: once; CDR3 protein: CASSSGLAPTDTQYF; CDR3 DNA: TGTGCCAGCAGCTCCGGACTAGCGCCCACAGATACGCAGTATTTT
V gene: TRBV29-1; J gene: TRBJ2-1; D gene: -; clone size: -; CDR3 protein: CSVEDRGKGWTYNEQFF; CDR3 DNA: TGCAGCGTTGAAGATAGGGGGAAAGGGTGGACCTACAATGAGCAGTTCTTC
V gene: TRBV27; J gene: TRBJ2-5; D gene: TRBD2; clone size: -; CDR3 protein: CASSLRRGGAETQYF; CDR3 DNA: TGTGCCAGCAGTTTAAGACGGGGGGGCGCGGAGACCCAGTACTTC
V gene: TRBV5-1; J gene: TRBJ2-1; D gene: -; clone size: -; CDR3 protein: CASSLGARQDEQFF; CDR3 DNA: TGCGCCAGCAGCTTGGGGGCTAGGCAGGATGAGCAGTTCTTC
V gene: TRBV5-4; J gene: TRBJ1-1; D gene: -; clone size: -; CDR3 protein: CASSLDIGNTEAFF; CDR3 DNA: TGTGCCAGCAGCTTGGATATTGGGAACACTGAAGCTTTCTTT
V gene: TRBV28; J gene: TRBJ1-3; D gene: -; clone size: -; CDR3 protein: CASSGQPGGNTIYF; CDR3 DNA: TGTGCCAGCAGTGGACAGCCGGGGGGAAACACCATATATTTT
V gene: TRBV5-1; J gene: TRBJ2-1; D gene: -; clone size: once; CDR3 protein: CASSSGLAIGNEQFF; CDR3 DNA: TGCGCCAGCAGCTCGGGTCTAGCGATTGGGAATGAGCAGTTCTTC
V gene: TRBV6-5; J gene: TRBJ1-4; D gene: -; clone size: -; CDR3 protein: CASSYTATNEKLFF; CDR3 DNA: TGTGCCAGCAGTTATACAGCAACTAATGAAAAACTGTTTTTT
V gene: TRBV30; J gene: TRBJ2-1; D gene: -; clone size: once; CDR3 protein: CAWSVRGNEQFF; CDR3 DNA: TGTGCCTGGAGTGTACGGGGGAATGAGCAGTTCTTC
V gene: TRBV4-1; J gene: TRBJ1-4; D gene: -; clone size: -; CDR3 protein: CASSRAGTGNEKLFF; CDR3 DNA: TGCGCCAGCAGCCGGGCCGGGACCGGGAATGAAAAACTGTTTTTT
V gene: TRBV14; J gene: TRBJ2-7; D gene: TRBD1; clone size: once; CDR3 protein: CASSQRGTGGAYEQYF; CDR3 DNA: TGTGCCAGCAGCCAACGAGGGACAGGGGGAGCCTACGAGCAGTACTTC
V gene: TRBV19; J gene: TRBJ2-5; D gene: -; clone size: -; CDR3 protein: CASKRGLWERGKTQYF; CDR3 DNA: TGTGCCAGTAAAAGGGGTTTATGGGAGAGGGGAAAGACCCAGTACTTC
V gene: TRBV5-1; J gene: TRBJ2-2; D gene: -; clone size: -; CDR3 protein: CASSLSPAGGTGELFF; CDR3 DNA: TGCGCCAGCAGCTTGAGTCCAGCGGGTGGGACCGGGGAGCTGTTTTTT
V gene: TRBV30; J gene: TRBJ2-3; D gene: -; clone size: -; CDR3 protein: CAWSVQSTDTQYF; CDR3 DNA: TGTGCCTGGAGTGTACAGAGCACAGATACGCAGTATTTT
V gene: TRBV4-2; J gene: TRBJ2-3; D gene: TRBD1; clone size: once; CDR3 protein: CASSQWDSGTDTQYF; CDR3 DNA: TGTGCCAGCAGCCAATGGGACAGCGGAACAGATACGCAGTATTTT
V gene: TRBV6-1; J gene: TRBJ1-2; D gene: -; clone size: -; CDR3 protein: CASSEALNPVNYGYTF; CDR3 DNA: TGTGCCAGCAGTGAAGCGCTAAATCCGGTGAACTATGGCTACACCTTC
V gene: TRBV5-1; J gene: TRBJ2-7; D gene: -; clone size: -; CDR3 protein: CASSLSWGQGWYEQYF; CDR3 DNA: TGCGCCAGCAGCTTGTCTTGGGGCCAGGGATGGTACGAGCAGTACTTC
V gene: TRBV5-4; J gene: TRBJ2-7; D gene: -; clone size: -; CDR3 protein: CASSLAGEQYF; CDR3 DNA: TGTGCCAGCAGCTTGGCGGGGGAGCAGTACTTC
V gene: TRBV19; J gene: TRBJ1-3; D gene: TRBD1; clone size: few; CDR3 protein: CASSASGQSYVDTIYF; CDR3 DNA: TGTGCCAGTAGTGCCTCGGGACAGAGCTACGTGGACACCATATATTTT
V gene: TRBV5-1; J gene: TRBJ2-3; D gene: -; clone size: once; CDR3 protein: CASSLATGASSGTDTQYF; CDR3 DNA: TGCGCCAGCAGCTTGGCCACCGGGGCCAGCTCAGGCACAGATACGCAGTATTTT
V gene: TRBV27; J gene: TRBJ2-1; D gene: -; clone size: -; CDR3 protein: CASSLSPKYGAGPYNEQFF; CDR3 DNA: TGTGCCAGCAGTTTATCGCCTAAATACGGGGCAGGGCCCTACAATGAGCAGTTCTTC
V gene: TRBV6-1; J gene: TRBJ1-3; D gene: TRBD1; clone size: -; CDR3 protein: CASSGWGQSSGNTIYF; CDR3 DNA: TGTGCCAGCAGTGGATGGGGACAGAGCTCTGGAAACACCATATATTTT
V gene: TRBV6-1; J gene: TRBJ2-5; D gene: -; clone size: -; CDR3 protein: CASSESPSRETQYF; CDR3 DNA: TGTGCCAGCAGTGAATCCCCTAGCAGAGAGACCCAGTACTTC
V gene: TRBV6-5; J gene: TRBJ2-7; D gene: TRBD1; clone size: -; CDR3 protein: CATRDRGYEQYF; CDR3 DNA: TGTGCCACGCGGGACAGGGGCTACGAGCAGTACTTC
V gene: TRBV28; J gene: TRBJ2-7; D gene: TRBD2; clone size: -; CDR3 protein: CASSKPGLGANEQYF; CDR3 DNA: TGTGCCAGCAGTAAGCCGGGACTAGGGGCCAACGAGCAGTACTTC